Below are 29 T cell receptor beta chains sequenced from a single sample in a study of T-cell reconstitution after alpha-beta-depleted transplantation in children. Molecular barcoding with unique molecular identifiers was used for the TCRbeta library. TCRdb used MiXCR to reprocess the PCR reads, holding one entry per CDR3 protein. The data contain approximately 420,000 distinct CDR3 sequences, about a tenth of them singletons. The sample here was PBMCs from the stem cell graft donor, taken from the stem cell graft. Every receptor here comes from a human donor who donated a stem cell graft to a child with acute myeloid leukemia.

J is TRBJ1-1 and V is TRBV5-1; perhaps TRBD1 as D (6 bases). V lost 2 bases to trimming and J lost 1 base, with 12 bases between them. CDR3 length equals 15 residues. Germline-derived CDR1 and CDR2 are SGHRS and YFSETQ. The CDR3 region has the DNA TGCGCCAGCAGCTTTACAGGGCCTGGGAACACTGAAGCTTTCTTT. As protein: CASSFTGPGNTEAFF.

Here the CDR3 reads CAISPGQSGSSYGYTF. The CDR3 bases are TGTGCCATCAGTCCGGGACAGAGTGGGTCGTCCTATGGCTACACCTTC. The chain carries TRBV10-3 and TRBJ1-2, with 7 bases lining up with TRBD1. Germline CDR1 reads ENHRY; CDR2 reads SYGVKD. CDR3 length: 16 residues. Losses at the gene ends were 5 bases for V and 4 bases for J; bases not matched to a gene: 13.

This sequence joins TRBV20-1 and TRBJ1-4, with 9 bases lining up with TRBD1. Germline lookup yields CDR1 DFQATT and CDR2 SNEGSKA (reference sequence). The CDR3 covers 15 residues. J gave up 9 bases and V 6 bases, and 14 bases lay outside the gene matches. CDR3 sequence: CSALAPGQGLKKLFF. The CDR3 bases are TGCAGTGCCCTAGCCCCGGGACAGGGTTTGAAAAAACTGTTTTTT.

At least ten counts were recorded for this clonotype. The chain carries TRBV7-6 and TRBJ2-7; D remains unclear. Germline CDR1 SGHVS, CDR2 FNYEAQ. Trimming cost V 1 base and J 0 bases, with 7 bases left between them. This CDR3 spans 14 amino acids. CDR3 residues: CASSLGLSSYEQYF. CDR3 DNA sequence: TGTGCCAGCAGCTTAGGACTGAGCTCCTACGAGCAGTACTTC.

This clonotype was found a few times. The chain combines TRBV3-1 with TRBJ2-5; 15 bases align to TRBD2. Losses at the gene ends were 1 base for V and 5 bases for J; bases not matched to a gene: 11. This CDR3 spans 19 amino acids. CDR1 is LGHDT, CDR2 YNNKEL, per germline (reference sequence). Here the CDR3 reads CASSQVPGLAGGVYETQYF. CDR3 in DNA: TGTGCCAGCAGCCAAGTCCCGGGACTAGCGGGGGGAGTATATGAGACCCAGTACTTC.

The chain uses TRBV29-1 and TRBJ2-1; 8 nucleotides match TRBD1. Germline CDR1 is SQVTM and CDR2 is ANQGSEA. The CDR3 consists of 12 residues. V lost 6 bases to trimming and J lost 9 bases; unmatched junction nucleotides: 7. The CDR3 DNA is TGCAGCGTCGACAACAGGGGGAGTGAGCAGTTCTTC. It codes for CSVDNRGSEQFF.

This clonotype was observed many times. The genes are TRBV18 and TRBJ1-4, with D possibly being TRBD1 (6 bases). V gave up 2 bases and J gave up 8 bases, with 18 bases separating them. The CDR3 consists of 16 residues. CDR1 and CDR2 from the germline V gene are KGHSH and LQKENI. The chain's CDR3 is CASSPERGALTEKLFF. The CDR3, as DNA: TGTGCCAGCTCACCAGAACGGGGGGCCCTTACCGAAAAACTGTTTTTT.

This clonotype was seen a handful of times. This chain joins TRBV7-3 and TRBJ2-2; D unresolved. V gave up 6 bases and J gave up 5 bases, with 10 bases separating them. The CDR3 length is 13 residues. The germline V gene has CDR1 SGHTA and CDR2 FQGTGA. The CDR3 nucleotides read TGTGCCAGCAGTCGTCTACCGACCGGGGAGCTGTTTTTT. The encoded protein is CASSRLPTGELFF. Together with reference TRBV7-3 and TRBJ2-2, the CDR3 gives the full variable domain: GAGVSQTPSNKVTEKGKYVELRCDPISGHTALYWYRQSLGQGPEFLIYFQGTGAADDSGLPNDRFFAVRPEGSVSTLKIQRTERGDSAVYLCASSRLPTGELFFGEGSRLTVL.

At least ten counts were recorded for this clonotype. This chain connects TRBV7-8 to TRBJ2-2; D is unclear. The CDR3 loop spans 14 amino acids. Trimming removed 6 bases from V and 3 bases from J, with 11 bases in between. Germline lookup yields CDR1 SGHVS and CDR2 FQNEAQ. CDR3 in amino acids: CASRRALDTGELFF. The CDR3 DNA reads TGTGCCAGCAGGCGAGCGCTGGACACCGGGGAGCTGTTTTTT.

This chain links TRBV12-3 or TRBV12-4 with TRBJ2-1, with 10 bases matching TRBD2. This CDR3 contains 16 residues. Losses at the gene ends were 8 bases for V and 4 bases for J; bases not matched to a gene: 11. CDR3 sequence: CASGKSGGGLYNEQFF. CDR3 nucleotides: TGTGCCAGCGGGAAGAGCGGGGGGGGCTTATACAATGAGCAGTTCTTC.

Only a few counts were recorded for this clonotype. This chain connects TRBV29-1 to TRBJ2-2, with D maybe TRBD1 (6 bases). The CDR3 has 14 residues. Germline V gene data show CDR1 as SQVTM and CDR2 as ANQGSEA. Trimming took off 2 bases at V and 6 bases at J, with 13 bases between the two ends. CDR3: CSVERVRGSGELFF. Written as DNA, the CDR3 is TGCAGCGTTGAACGGGTCAGGGGATCCGGGGAGCTGTTTTTT.

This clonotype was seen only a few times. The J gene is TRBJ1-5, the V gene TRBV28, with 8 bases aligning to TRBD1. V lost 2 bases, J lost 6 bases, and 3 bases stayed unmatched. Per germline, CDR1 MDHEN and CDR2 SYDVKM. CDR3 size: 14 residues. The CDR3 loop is CASSLGQGIQPQHF. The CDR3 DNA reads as TGTGCCAGCAGTTTAGGACAGGGCATTCAGCCCCAGCATTTT.

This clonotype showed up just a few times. This chain's CDR3 is CAISPGLQPDTQYF. The CDR3 DNA reads as TGTGCCATCAGTCCGGGACTCCAGCCGGATACGCAGTATTTT. V gene TRBV10-3 combines with J gene TRBJ2-3; perhaps TRBD2 as D (6 bases). CDR1 and CDR2 from the germline V gene are ENHRY and SYGVKD. V gave up 5 bases and J gave up 6 bases, with 15 bases separating them. This CDR3 contains 14 residues.

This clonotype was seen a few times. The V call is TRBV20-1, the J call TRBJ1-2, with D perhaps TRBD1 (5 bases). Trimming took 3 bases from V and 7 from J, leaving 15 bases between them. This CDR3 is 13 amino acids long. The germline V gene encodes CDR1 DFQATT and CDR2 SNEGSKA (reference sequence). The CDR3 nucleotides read TGCAGTGCTAGCCCCCAGCAGGGTATTGGCTACACCTTC. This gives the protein CSASPQQGIGYTF.

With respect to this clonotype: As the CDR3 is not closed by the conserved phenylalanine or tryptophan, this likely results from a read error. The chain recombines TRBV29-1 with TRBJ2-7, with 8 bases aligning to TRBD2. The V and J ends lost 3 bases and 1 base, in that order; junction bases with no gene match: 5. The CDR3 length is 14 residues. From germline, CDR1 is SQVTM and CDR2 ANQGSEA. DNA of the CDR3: TGCAGCGTTGAGCTTAGCGGGAAATCCTACGAGCAGTACTTA. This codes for CSVELSGKSYEQYL.

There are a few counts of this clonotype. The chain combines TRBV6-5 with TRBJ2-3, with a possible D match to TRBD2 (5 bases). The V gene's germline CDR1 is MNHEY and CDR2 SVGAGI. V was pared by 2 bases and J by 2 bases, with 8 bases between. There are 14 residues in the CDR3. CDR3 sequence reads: CASSYIGDTDTQYF. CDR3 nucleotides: TGTGCCAGCAGTTACATCGGGGACACAGATACGCAGTATTTT.

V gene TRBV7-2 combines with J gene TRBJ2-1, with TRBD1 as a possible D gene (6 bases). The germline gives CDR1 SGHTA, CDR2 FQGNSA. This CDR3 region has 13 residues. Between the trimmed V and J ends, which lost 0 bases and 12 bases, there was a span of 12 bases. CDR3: CASSLALGGAQFF. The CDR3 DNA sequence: TGTGCCAGCAGCTTAGCGCTAGGGGGAGCGCAGTTCTTC. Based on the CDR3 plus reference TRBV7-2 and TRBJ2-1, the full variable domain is GAGVSQSPSNKVTEKGKDVELRCDPISGHTALYWYRQSLGQGLEFLIYFQGNSAPDKSGLPSDRFSAERTGGSVSTLTIQRTQQEDSAVYLCASSLALGGAQFFGPGTRLTVL.

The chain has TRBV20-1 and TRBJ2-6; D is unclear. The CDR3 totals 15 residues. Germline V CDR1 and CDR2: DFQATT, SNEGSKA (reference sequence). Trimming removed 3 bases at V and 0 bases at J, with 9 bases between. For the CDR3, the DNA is TGCAGTGCTAGCGGACGGAACTCTGGGGCCAACGTCCTGACTTTC. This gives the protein CSASGRNSGANVLTF.

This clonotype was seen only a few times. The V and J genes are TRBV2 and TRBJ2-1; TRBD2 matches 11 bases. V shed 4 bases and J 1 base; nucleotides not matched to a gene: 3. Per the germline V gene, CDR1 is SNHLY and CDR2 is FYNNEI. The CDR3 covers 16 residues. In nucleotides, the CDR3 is TGTGCCAGCAGTGCGCTAGCGGGGGGATCCTACAATGAGCAGTTCTTC. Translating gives CASSALAGGSYNEQFF.

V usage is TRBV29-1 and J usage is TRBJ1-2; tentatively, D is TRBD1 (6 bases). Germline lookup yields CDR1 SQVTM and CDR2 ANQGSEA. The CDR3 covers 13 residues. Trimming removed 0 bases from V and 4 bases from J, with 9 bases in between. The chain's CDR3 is CSVEDLGAYGYTF. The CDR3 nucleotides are TGCAGCGTTGAAGATCTGGGGGCCTATGGCTACACCTTC.

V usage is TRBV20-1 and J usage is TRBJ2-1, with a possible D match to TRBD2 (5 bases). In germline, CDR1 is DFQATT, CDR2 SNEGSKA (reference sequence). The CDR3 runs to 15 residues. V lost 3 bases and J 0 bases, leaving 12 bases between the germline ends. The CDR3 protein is CSASCPGSSYNEQFF. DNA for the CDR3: TGCAGTGCTAGTTGCCCGGGGAGCTCCTACAATGAGCAGTTCTTC.

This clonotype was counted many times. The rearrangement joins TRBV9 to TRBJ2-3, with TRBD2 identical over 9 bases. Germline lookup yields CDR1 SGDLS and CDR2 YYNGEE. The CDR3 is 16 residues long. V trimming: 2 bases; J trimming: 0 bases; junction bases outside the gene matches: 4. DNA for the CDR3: TGTGCCAGCAGCGTCCTAGCGGGAACTAGCACAGATACGCAGTATTTT. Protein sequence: CASSVLAGTSTDTQYF.

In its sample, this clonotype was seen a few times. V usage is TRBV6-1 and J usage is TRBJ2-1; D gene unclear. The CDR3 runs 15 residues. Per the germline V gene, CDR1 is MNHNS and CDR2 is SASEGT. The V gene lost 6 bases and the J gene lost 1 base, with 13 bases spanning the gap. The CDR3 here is CASRGKGLSYNEQFF. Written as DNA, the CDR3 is TGTGCCAGCAGGGGAAAGGGTCTTTCCTACAATGAGCAGTTCTTC.

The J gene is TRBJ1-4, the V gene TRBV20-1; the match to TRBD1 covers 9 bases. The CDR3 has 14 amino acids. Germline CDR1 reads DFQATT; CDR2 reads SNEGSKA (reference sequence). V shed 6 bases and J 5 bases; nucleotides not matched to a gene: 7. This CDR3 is CSANPGTGNEKLFF. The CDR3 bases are TGCAGTGCAAACCCCGGGACAGGGAATGAAAAACTGTTTTTT.

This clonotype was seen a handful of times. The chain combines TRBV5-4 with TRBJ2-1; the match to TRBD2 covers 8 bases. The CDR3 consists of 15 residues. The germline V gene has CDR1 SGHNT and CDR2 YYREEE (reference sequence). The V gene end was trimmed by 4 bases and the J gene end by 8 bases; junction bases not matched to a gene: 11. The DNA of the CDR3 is TGTGCCAGCAGCCCAGGTGCGGGAGGTAGCTATGAGCAGTTCTTC. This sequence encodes CASSPGAGGSYEQFF.

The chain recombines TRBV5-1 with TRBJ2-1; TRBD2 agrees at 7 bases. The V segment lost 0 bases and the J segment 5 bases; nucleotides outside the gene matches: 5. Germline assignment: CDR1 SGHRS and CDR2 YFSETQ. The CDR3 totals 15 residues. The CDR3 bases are TGCGCCAGCAGCTTGGATCGGGGGGTCAACAATGAGCAGTTCTTC. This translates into CASSLDRGVNNEQFF. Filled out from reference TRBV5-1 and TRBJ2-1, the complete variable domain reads KAGVTQTPRYLIKTRGQQVTLSCSPISGHRSVSWYQQTPGQGLQFLFEYFSETQRNKGNFPGRFSGRQFSNSRSEMNVSTLELGDSALYLCASSLDRGVNNEQFFGPGTRLTVL.

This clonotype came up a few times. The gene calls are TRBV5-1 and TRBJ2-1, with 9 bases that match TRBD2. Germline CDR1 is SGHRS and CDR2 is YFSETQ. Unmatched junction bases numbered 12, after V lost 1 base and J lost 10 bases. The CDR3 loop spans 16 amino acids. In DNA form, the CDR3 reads TGCGCCAGCAGCTTGTTCCTAGCGGGGACCTTTAGGGAGCAGTTCTTC. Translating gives CASSLFLAGTFREQFF.

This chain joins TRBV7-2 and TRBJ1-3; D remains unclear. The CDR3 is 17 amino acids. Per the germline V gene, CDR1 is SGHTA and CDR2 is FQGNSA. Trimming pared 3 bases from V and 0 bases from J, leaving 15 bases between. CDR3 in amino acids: CASSFSGRTSSGNTIYF. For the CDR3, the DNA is TGTGCCAGCAGCTTTTCTGGGCGGACGAGCTCTGGAAACACCATATATTTT.

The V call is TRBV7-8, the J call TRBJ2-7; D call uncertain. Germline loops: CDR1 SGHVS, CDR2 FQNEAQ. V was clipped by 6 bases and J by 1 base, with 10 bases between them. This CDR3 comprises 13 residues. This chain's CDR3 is CASRAGGSYEQYF. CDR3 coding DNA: TGTGCCAGCAGGGCTGGTGGGTCCTACGAGCAGTACTTC.